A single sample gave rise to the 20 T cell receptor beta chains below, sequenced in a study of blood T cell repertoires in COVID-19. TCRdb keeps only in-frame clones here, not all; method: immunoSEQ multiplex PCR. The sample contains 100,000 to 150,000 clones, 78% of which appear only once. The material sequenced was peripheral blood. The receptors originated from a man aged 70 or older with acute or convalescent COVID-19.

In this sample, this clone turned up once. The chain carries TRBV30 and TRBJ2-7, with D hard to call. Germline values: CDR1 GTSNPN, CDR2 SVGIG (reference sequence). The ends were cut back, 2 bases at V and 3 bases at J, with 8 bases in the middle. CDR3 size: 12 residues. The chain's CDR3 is CAWSHTVYEQYF. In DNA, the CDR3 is TGTGCCTGGAGTCATACAGTCTACGAGCAGTACTTC. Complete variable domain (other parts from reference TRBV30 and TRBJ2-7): SQTIHQWPATLVQPVGSPLSLECTVEGTSNPNLYWYRQAAGRGLQLLFYSVGIGQISSEVPQNLSASRPQDRQFILSSKKLLLSDSGFYLCAWSHTVYEQYFGPGTRLTVT.

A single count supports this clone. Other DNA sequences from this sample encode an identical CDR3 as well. The CDR3 DNA reads TGTGCCAGTTCCCCGGGACAGGGGGGAAACACTGAAGCTTTCTTT. Protein product: CASSPGQGGNTEAFF. V gene TRBV18 combines with J gene TRBJ1-1; 11 nucleotides line up with TRBD1. The CDR3 totals 15 residues. V lost 9 bases to trimming and J lost 2 bases; unmatched junction nucleotides: 8. Germline V gene sequence: CDR1 KGHSH, CDR2 LQKENI.

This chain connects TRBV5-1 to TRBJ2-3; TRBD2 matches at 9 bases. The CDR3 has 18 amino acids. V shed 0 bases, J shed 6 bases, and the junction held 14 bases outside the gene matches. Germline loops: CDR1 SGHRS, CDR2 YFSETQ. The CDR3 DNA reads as TGCGCCAGCAGCTTGGTACCATCCGGGCGGGGGGGCCTCGATACGCAGTATTTT. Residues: CASSLVPSGRGGLDTQYF.

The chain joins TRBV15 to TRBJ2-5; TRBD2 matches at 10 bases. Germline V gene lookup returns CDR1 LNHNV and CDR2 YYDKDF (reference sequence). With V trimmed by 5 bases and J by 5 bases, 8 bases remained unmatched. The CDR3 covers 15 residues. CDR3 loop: CATSEGAGGRETQYF. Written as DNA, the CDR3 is TGTGCCACCAGCGAGGGAGCGGGGGGGCGGGAGACCCAGTACTTC.

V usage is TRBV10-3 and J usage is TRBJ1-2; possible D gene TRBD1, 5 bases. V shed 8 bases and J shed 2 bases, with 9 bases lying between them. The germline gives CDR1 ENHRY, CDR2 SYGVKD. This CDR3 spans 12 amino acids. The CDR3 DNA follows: TGTGCCATCCGAGACAGAAACTATGGCTACACCTTC. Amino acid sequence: CAIRDRNYGYTF.

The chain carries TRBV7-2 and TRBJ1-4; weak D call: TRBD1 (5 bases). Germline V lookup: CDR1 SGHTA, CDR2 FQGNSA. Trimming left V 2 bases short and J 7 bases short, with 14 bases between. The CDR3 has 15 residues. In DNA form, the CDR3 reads TGTGCCAGCAGCTTATCCGCGGGGCGGAGTGAAAAACTGTTTTTT. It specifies CASSLSAGRSEKLFF.

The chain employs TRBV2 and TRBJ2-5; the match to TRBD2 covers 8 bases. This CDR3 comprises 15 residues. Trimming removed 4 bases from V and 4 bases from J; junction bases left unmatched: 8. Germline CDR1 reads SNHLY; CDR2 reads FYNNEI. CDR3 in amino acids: CASSGVGGARETQYF. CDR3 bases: TGTGCCAGCAGTGGGGTCGGGGGGGCCCGAGAGACCCAGTACTTC. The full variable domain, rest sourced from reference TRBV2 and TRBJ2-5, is EPEVTQTPSHQVTQMGQEVILRCVPISNHLYFYWYRQILGQKVEFLVSFYNNEISEKSEIFDDQFSVERPDGSNFTLKIRSTKLEDSAMYFCASSGVGGARETQYFGPGTRLLVL.

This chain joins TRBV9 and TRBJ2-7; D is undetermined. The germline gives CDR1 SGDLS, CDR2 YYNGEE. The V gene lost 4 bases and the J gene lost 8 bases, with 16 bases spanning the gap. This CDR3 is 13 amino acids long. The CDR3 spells CASSPPRVLQQYF. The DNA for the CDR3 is TGTGCCAGCAGCCCTCCACGGGTACTTCAGCAGTACTTC.

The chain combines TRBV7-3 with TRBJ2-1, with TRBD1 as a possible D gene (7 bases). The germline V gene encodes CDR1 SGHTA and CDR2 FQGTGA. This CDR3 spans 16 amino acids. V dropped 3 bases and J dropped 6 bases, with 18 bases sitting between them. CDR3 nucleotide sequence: TGTGCCAGCAGCTTCCAGGGGGGTGTTAACGGCAATGAGCAGTTCTTC. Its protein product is CASSFQGGVNGNEQFF.

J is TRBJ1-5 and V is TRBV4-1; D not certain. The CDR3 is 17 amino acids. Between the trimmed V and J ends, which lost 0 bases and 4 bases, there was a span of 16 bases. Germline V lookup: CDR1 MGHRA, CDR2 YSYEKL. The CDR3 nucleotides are TGCGCCAGCAGCCAAGATAGTATGGGCCTCGATAATCAGCCCCAGCATTTT. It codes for CASSQDSMGLDNQPQHF.

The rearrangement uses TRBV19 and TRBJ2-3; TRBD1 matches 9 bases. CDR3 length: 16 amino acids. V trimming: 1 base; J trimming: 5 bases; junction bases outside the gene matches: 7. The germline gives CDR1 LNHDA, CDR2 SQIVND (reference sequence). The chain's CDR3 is CASSIVGTGSEDTQYF. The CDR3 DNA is TGTGCCAGTAGTATAGTAGGGACAGGGTCGGAAGATACGCAGTATTTT.

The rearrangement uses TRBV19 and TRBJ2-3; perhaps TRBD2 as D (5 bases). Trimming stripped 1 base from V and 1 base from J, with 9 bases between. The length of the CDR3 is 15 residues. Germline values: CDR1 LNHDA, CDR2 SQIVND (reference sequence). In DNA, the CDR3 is TGTGCCAGTAGTATAGTCCTCGGGGGCACAGATACGCAGTATTTT. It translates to CASSIVLGGTDTQYF.

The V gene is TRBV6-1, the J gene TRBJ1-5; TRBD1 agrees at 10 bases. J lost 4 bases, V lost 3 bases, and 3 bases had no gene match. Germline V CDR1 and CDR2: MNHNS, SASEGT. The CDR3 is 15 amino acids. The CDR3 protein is CASSEGQGMNQPQHF. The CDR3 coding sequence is TGTGCCAGCAGTGAGGGACAGGGGATGAATCAGCCCCAGCATTTT.

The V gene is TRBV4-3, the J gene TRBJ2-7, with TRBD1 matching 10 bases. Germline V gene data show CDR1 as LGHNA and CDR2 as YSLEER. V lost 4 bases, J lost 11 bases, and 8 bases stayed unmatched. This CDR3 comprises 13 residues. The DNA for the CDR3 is TGCGCCAGCAGCCTCGCTCGGACAGGGGGAGAGTACTTC. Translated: CASSLARTGGEYF.

The CDR3 DNA reads TGTGCCAGCAGCGCCAACGACAGGGCCACTGAAGCTTTCTTT. Protein sequence: CASSANDRATEAFF. V and J are TRBV9 and TRBJ1-1, with TRBD1 matching 7 bases. The CDR3 contains 14 residues. V shed 3 bases, J shed 4 bases, and the junction held 6 bases outside the gene matches. The germline V gene has CDR1 SGDLS and CDR2 YYNGEE.

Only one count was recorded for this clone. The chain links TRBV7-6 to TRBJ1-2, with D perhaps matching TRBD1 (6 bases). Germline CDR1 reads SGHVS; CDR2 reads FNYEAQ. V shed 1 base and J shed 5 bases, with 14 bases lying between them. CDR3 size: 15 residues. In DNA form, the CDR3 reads TGTGCCAGCAGCTTAGAGGGGGTGGATAGGTATGGCTACACCTTC. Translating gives CASSLEGVDRYGYTF. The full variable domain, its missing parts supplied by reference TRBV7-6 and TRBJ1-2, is GAGVSQSPRYKVTKRGQDVALRCDPISGHVSLYWYRQALGQGPEFLTYFNYEAQQDKSGLPNDRFSAERPEGSISTLTIQRTEQRDSAMYRCASSLEGVDRYGYTFGSGTRLTVV.

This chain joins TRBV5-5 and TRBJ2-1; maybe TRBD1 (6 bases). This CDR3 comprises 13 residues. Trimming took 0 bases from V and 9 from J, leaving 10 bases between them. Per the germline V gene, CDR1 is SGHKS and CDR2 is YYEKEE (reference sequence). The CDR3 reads CASSLAQGFEQFF. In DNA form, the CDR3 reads TGTGCCAGCAGCTTGGCACAGGGATTTGAGCAGTTCTTC.

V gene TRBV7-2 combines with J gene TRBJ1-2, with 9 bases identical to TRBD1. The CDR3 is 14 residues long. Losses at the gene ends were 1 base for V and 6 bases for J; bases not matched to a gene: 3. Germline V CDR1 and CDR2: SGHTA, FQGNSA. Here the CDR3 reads CASSLGDRVHGYTF. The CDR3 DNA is TGTGCCAGCAGCTTAGGGGACAGGGTTCATGGCTACACCTTC.

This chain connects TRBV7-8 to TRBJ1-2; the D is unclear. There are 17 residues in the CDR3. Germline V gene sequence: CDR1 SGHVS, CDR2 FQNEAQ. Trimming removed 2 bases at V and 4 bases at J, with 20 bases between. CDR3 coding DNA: TGTGCCAGCAGCTTATATTTCGGCGGGCAGGATTTCTATGGCTACACCTTC. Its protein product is CASSLYFGGQDFYGYTF.

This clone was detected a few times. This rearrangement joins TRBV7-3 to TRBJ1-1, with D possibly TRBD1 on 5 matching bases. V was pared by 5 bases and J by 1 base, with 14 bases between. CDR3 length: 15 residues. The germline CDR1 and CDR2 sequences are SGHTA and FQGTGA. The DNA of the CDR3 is TGTGCCAGCAGCCCCCAAGACAGAAAGAACACTGAAGCTTTCTTT. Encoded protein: CASSPQDRKNTEAFF.